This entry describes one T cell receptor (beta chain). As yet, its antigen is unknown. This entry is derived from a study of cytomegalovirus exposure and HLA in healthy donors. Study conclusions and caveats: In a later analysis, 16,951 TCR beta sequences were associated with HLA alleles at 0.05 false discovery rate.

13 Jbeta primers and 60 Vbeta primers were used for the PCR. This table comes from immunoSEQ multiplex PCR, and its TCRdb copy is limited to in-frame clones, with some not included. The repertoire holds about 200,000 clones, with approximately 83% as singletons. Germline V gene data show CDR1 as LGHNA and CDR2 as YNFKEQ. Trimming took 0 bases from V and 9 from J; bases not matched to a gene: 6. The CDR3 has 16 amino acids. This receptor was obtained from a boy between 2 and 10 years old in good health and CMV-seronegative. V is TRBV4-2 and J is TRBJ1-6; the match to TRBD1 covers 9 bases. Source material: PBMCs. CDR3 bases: TGTGCCAGCAGCCAAGATCAAGACAGGGGGTTTTCACCCCTCCACTTT. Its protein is CASSQDQDRGFSPLHF.